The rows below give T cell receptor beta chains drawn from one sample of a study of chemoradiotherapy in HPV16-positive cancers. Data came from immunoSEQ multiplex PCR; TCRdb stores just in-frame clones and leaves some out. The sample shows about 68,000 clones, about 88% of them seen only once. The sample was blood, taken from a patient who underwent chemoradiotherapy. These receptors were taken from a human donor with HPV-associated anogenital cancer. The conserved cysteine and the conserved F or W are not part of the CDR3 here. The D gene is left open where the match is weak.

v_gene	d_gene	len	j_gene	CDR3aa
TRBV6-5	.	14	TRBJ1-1	ASSYSTGYTNTEAF
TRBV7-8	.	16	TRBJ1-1	ASSLAGGTRTSNTEAF
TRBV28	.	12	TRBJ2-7	ASSLGGGGNEQY
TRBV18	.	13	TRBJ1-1	ASSPPIGVVTEAF
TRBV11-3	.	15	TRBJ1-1	ASSSSGIGQPPTEAF
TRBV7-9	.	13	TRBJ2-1	ASSLGEGGYNEQF
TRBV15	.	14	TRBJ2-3	ATSRERRVQKDTQY
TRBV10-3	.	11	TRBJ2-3	AIRQVGTDTQY
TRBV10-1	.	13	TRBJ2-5	ASSDRGTVQETQY
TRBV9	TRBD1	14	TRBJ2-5	ASSADGQGALETQY
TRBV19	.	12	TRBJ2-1	ASSIELLYNEQF
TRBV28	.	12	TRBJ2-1	ASSLNNYYNEQF
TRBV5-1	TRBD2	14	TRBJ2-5	ASSLVGGRAGETQY
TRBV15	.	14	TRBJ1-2	ATSKGAGASLYGYT
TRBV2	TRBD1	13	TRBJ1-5	ASRAGGYSNQPQH
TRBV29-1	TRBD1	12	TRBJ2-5	SVGMTGFVETQY
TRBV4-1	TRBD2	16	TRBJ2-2	ASSLQISGEGNTGELF
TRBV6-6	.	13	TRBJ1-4	ASSYAATTNEKLF
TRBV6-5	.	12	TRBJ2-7	ASSPDISSYEQY
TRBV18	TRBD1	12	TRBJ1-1	ASSPGTANTEAF
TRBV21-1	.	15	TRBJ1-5	ASSKGGSSNSNQPQH
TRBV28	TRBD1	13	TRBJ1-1	ASSLPGQVNTEAF
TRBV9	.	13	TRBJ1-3	ASSVEPTPGNTIY
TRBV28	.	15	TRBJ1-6	ASRAPGGSSYNSPLH
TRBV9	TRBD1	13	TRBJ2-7	ASSVGGDRGYEQY
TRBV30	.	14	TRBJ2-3	AWSPGAAPFTDTQY
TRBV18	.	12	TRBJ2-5	ASSPRNPGETQY
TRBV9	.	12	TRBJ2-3	ASSAGLARDTQY
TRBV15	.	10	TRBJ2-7	ATSREGYEQY
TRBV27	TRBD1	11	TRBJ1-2	ASSPQGRGGYT
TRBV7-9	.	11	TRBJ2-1	ASSLAGGNEQF
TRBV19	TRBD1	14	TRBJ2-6	ASSTRQGTGANVLT
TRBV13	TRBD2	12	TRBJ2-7	ASSLGLYSYEQY
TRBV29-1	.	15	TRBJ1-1	SVGTTGPWLGRTEAF
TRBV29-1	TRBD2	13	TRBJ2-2	SVEPGGSNTGELF
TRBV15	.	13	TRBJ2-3	ATSRIVASTDTQY
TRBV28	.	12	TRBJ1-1	ASRAAGLSVEAF
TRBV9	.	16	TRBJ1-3	ASSPVLGRTVSGNTIY
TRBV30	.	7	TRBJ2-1	ARGPLPF
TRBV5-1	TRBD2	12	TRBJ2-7	ASSRGTSGYEQY
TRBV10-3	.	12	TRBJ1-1	AISSGVMNTEAF
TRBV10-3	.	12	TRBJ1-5	AISDYLGNQPQH
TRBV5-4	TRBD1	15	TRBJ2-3	ASSNDRGQANPDTQY
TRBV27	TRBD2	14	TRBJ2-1	ASSSPGGVKGNEQF
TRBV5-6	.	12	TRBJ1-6	ASSLGRRSSPLH
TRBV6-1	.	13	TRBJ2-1	ASRMEGAAYNEQF
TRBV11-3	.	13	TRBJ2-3	ASSAGVLGTDTQY
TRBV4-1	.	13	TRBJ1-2	ASSQDNGGYYGYT
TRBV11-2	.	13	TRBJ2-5	ASSLYTGHQETQY
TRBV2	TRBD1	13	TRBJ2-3	ASTGTGGRRDTQY
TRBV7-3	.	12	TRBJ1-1	ASSLDGLGTEAF
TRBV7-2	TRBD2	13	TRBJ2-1	ASSLVGGRGNEQF
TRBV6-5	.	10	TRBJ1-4	ASSPRDEKLF
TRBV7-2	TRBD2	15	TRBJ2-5	ASSPNRASSGKETQY
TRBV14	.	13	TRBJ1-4	ASSQNGRADEKLF
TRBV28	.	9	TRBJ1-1	ASSLPTEAF
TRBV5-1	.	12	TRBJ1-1	ASSLEGHNTEAF